Following are 22 T cell receptor beta chains from one sample sequenced in a study of blood T cell repertoires in COVID-19. Libraries were prepared by immunoSEQ multiplex PCR; TCRdb keeps only in-frame clonotypes and omits some of them. This sample has 350,000 to 450,000 clones, with about 85% found just once. The sequenced sample consisted of peripheral blood. All receptors derive from a woman in her late teens or twenties with acute or convalescent COVID-19.

J is TRBJ1-1 and V is TRBV2, with TRBD1 as a possible D gene (6 bases). V was clipped by 7 bases and J by 0 bases, with 12 bases between them. The CDR3 spans 14 residues. Per the germline V gene, CDR1 is SNHLY and CDR2 is FYNNEI. As DNA, the CDR3 is TGTGCCAGCAAGCACAGGGTGATGAACACTGAAGCTTTCTTT. Amino acid sequence: CASKHRVMNTEAFF.

The V call is TRBV7-9, the J call TRBJ2-7; D possibly corresponds to TRBD2 (6 bases). The CDR3 extends over 16 amino acids. Germline V lookup: CDR1 SEHNR, CDR2 FQNEAQ (reference sequence). Trimming left V 4 bases short and J 2 bases short, with 18 bases between. The chain's CDR3 is CASSSPDAREPYEQYF. CDR3 coding DNA: TGTGCCAGCAGCTCCCCCGACGCACGGGAGCCCTACGAGCAGTACTTC.

This clone has a single count. The chain carries TRBV30 and TRBJ1-2, with a tentative D call TRBD1 (5 bases). V gave up 8 bases and J gave up 1 base, with 20 bases separating them. Germline values: CDR1 GTSNPN, CDR2 SVGIG (reference sequence). The CDR3 has 15 residues. CDR3 region: CAQDRPQGFNYGYTF. The CDR3 coding sequence is TGTGCCCAAGACCGACCCCAGGGTTTTAACTATGGCTACACCTTC.

The chain combines TRBV19 with TRBJ2-7; TRBD1 aligns across 9 bases. Trimming at V came to 7 bases and at J to 7 bases, leaving 11 bases not matched to a gene. This CDR3 region has 14 residues. The V gene's germline CDR1 is LNHDA and CDR2 SQIVND (reference sequence). The CDR3 spells CASKRTGAPGEQYF. The CDR3 nucleotides read TGTGCCAGTAAGAGGACAGGGGCGCCGGGGGAGCAGTACTTC.

The chain recombines TRBV9 with TRBJ2-7, with D unresolved. This CDR3 is 13 amino acids long. Germline CDR1 and CDR2: SGDLS and YYNGEE. V was pared by 0 bases and J by 3 bases, with 7 bases between. CDR3 in amino acids: CASSVEQNYEQYF. In nucleotides, the CDR3 is TGTGCCAGCAGCGTAGAACAGAACTACGAGCAGTACTTC.

V usage is TRBV9 and J usage is TRBJ2-3; 11 bases fit TRBD2. This CDR3 has 18 amino acids. Per germline, CDR1 SGDLS and CDR2 YYNGEE. Trimming cost V 0 bases and J 0 bases; bases outside gene matches: 6. The DNA for the CDR3 is TGTGCCAGCAGCGTAGATAGCGGGAGGGTCGCTAGCACAGATACGCAGTATTTT. Translation gives CASSVDSGRVASTDTQYF.

In this sample, this clone turned up once. The chain is built from TRBV9 and TRBJ1-5; 9 nucleotides agree with TRBD1. Per the germline V gene, CDR1 is SGDLS and CDR2 is YYNGEE. The CDR3 runs 17 residues. J was trimmed by 1 base and V by 3 bases; bases with no gene match: 8. CDR3: CASSEGTGLGSNQPQHF. The DNA for the CDR3 is TGTGCCAGCAGCGAGGGGACAGGGCTCGGGAGCAATCAGCCCCAGCATTTT.

This rearrangement joins TRBV9 to TRBJ1-1, with 8 bases lining up with TRBD1. The V gene's germline CDR1 is SGDLS and CDR2 YYNGEE. V lost 3 bases to trimming and J lost 4 bases; unmatched junction nucleotides: 20. The CDR3 runs 19 residues. The CDR3 DNA follows: TGTGCCAGCAGCGCCCGACAATGGTTACAGGGGGATGACGGCACTGAAGCTTTCTTT. Translated, it gives CASSARQWLQGDDGTEAFF.

This clone was seen a single time. The genes are TRBV19 and TRBJ1-5; perhaps TRBD1 as D (5 bases). Trimming took 8 bases from V and 5 from J, leaving 10 bases between them. Germline lookup yields CDR1 LNHDA and CDR2 SQIVND (reference sequence). The CDR3 sequence is 12 residues long. Written as DNA, the CDR3 is TGTGCCAGTCGACAGCCCGATCAGCCCCAGCATTTT. Protein product: CASRQPDQPQHF.

V usage is TRBV4-1 and J usage is TRBJ1-1; D is unclear. V was pared by 1 base and J by 1 base, with 10 bases between. The germline gives CDR1 MGHRA, CDR2 YSYEKL. The CDR3 is 15 residues long. The CDR3 protein is CASSQGPQANTEAFF. As DNA, the CDR3 is TGCGCCAGCAGCCAAGGGCCGCAGGCGAACACTGAAGCTTTCTTT.

This chain's CDR3 is CASSLGQGNGNTIYF. The DNA of the CDR3 is TGTGCCAGCAGCCTCGGACAGGGGAATGGAAACACCATATATTTT. The chain carries TRBV7-9 and TRBJ1-3; 9 bases are shared with TRBD1. Germline lookup yields CDR1 SEHNR and CDR2 FQNEAQ (reference sequence). Trimming at V came to 5 bases and at J to 3 bases, leaving 5 bases not matched to a gene. This CDR3 is 15 amino acids long.

This chain uses TRBV4-1 with TRBJ1-5; D remains unclear. The CDR3 loop spans 14 amino acids. Germline CDR1 MGHRA, CDR2 YSYEKL. The ends were cut back, 2 bases at V and 4 bases at J, with 9 bases in the middle. This chain's CDR3 is CASSQRELNQPQHF. CDR3 DNA: TGCGCCAGCAGCCAAAGAGAACTTAATCAGCCCCAGCATTTT.

The chain is built from TRBV7-2 and TRBJ1-5; 7 bases fit TRBD1. Germline CDR1 reads SGHTA; CDR2 reads FQGNSA. CDR3 length: 13 residues. J gave up 7 bases and V 4 bases, and 4 bases lay outside the gene matches. The CDR3 nucleotides are TGTGCCAGCAGCTACAGGGGAGACCAGCCCCAGCATTTT. Translated, it gives CASSYRGDQPQHF.

This chain uses TRBV19 with TRBJ1-2; 10 bases map to TRBD1. The CDR3 consists of 13 residues. Losses at the gene ends were 4 bases for V and 4 bases for J; bases not matched to a gene: 0. The germline CDR1 and CDR2 sequences are LNHDA and SQIVND (reference sequence). CDR3 nucleotide sequence: TGTGCCAGTAGTAGGGACAGGGGCTATGGCTACACCTTC. Residues: CASSRDRGYGYTF.

The sample holds a few counts of this clone. This sequence joins TRBV9 and TRBJ1-2, with 7 bases that match TRBD1. The CDR3 consists of 15 residues. V lost 3 bases to trimming and J lost 2 bases; unmatched junction nucleotides: 7. Germline V gene sequence: CDR1 SGDLS, CDR2 YYNGEE. CDR3 bases: TGTGCCAGCAGCGAGGGGGACAGACAGAACTATGGCTACACCTTC. Translation: CASSEGDRQNYGYTF.

This rearrangement joins TRBV5-1 to TRBJ1-5; the D is unclear. The germline gives CDR1 SGHRS, CDR2 YFSETQ. This CDR3 has 17 amino acids. Trimming pared 0 bases from V and 3 bases from J, leaving 16 bases between. Written as DNA, the CDR3 is TGCGCCAGCAGCTTGGACCCCTTGGGAGTGATCAATCAGCCCCAGCATTTT. Translation: CASSLDPLGVINQPQHF. Complete variable domain (other parts from reference TRBV5-1 and TRBJ1-5): KAGVTQTPRYLIKTRGQQVTLSCSPISGHRSVSWYQQTPGQGLQFLFEYFSETQRNKGNFPGRFSGRQFSNSRSEMNVSTLELGDSALYLCASSLDPLGVINQPQHFGDGTRLSIL.

The V and J genes are TRBV2 and TRBJ2-3; D unresolved. The CDR3 covers 14 residues. With 2 bases removed from V and 2 bases from J, the gap between germline ends came to 8 bases. CDR1 is SNHLY and CDR2 is FYNNEI in the germline V gene. CDR3: CASSETRYTDTQYF. The CDR3 nucleotides are TGTGCCAGCAGTGAAACCAGATACACAGATACGCAGTATTTT. The variable domain in full, completed from reference TRBV2 and TRBJ2-3, reads EPEVTQTPSHQVTQMGQEVILRCVPISNHLYFYWYRQILGQKVEFLVSFYNNEISEKSEIFDDQFSVERPDGSNFTLKIRSTKLEDSAMYFCASSETRYTDTQYFGPGTRLTVL.

The genes are TRBV6-5 and TRBJ1-5, with TRBD1 matching 9 bases. The V gene's germline CDR1 is MNHEY and CDR2 SVGAGI. The CDR3 is made up of 15 amino acids. The trim removed 4 bases at V and 2 bases at J, leaving 3 bases unmatched. In DNA form, the CDR3 reads TGTGCCAGCAGTTCGAGACAGGGGGGCAATCAGCCCCAGCATTTT. Translation: CASSSRQGGNQPQHF.

This chain joins TRBV11-2 and TRBJ2-1, with a weak D call TRBD2 (6 bases). Trimming took 5 bases from V and 2 from J, leaving 13 bases between them. Looked up from germline, CDR1 is SGHAT and CDR2 is FQNNGV. The CDR3 runs to 15 residues. The chain's CDR3 is CASSLLTGAYNEQFF. Here the CDR3 DNA reads TGTGCCAGCAGCCTCCTGACGGGGGCCTACAATGAGCAGTTCTTC.

The chain links TRBV5-3 to TRBJ1-6; 8 nucleotides match TRBD1. TRBV5-3 is marked as an open reading frame, function uncertain. This CDR3 has 15 amino acids. The J segment lost 5 bases and the V segment lost 2 bases, leaving 3 bases of the junction unmatched. Written as DNA, the CDR3 is TGTGCCAGAAGCTTTGGGACAGGAGATAATTCACCCCTCCACTTT. As protein: CARSFGTGDNSPLHF.

This chain joins TRBV6-6 and TRBJ1-4; D remains unclear. Deletions cut 4 bases from V and 13 bases from J, with 13 bases between. This CDR3 spans 12 amino acids. Germline CDR1 MNHNY, CDR2 SVGAGI (reference sequence). The CDR3 DNA reads TGTGCCAGCAGTTCGATAGTCCGTGGACTGTTTTTT. This sequence encodes CASSSIVRGLFF.

The chain is built from TRBV9 and TRBJ1-1; D not certain. There are 13 residues in the CDR3. Germline CDR1 reads SGDLS; CDR2 reads YYNGEE. V lost 0 bases and J 7 bases, leaving 10 bases between the germline ends. In DNA, the CDR3 is TGTGCCAGCAGCGTAGAGAGGCGGGGTGAAGCTTTCTTT. Protein sequence: CASSVERRGEAFF.